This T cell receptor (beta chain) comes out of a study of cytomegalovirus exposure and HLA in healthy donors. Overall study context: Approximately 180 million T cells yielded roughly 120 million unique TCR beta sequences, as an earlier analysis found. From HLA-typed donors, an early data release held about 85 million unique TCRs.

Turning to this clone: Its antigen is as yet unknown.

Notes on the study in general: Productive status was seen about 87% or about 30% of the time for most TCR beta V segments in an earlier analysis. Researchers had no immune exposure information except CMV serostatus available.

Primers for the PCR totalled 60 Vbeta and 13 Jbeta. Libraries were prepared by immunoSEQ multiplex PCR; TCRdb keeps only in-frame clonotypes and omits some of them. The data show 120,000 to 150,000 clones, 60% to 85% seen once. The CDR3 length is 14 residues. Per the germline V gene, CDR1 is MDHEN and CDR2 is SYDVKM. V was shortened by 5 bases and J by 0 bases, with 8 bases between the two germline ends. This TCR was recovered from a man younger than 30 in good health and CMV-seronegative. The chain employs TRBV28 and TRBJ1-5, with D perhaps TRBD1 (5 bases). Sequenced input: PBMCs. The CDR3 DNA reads TGTGCCAGCAGTCGACAGACTAGCAATCAGCCCCAGCATTTT. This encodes CASSRQTSNQPQHF.